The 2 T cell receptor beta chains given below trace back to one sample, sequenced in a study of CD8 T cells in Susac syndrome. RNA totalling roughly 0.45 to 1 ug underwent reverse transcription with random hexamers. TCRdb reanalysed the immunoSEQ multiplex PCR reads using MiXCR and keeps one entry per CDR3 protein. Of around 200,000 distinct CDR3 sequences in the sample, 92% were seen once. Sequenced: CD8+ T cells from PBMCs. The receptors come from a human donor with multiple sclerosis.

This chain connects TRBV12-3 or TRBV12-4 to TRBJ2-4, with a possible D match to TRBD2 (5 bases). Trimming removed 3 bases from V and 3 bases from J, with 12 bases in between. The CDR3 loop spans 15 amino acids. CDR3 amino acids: CASSFTGFGKNIQYF. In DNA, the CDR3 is TGTGCCAGCAGTTTTACGGGGTTCGGCAAAAACATTCAGTACTTC.

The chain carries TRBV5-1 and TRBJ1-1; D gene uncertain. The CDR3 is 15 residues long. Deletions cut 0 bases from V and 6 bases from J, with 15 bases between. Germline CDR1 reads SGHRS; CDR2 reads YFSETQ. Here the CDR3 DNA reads TGCGCCAGCAGCTTGGCCGCCCAGGTAAGGGCTGAAGCTTTCTTT. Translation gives CASSLAAQVRAEAFF.